Below, one TCR beta chain is given with its context. Its target is not known. This specimen belongs to a study of cytomegalovirus exposure and HLA in healthy donors. Across the study: As an earlier analysis found, around 170 million T cells yielded about 100 million unique TCR beta sequences.

CDR3 length equals 18 residues. Trimming took 3 bases from V and 4 from J; bases not matched to a gene: 13. Germline assignment: CDR1 SGDLS and CDR2 YYNGEE. Both 60 Vbeta primers and 13 Jbeta primers went into the PCR. Some clones are missing from TCRdb's copy, which holds only in-frame ones; the method was immunoSEQ multiplex PCR. The sample holds just over 150,000 clones; around 77% are singletons and the top ten take around 1.5%. Study-wide points: What TCR beta sequences reportedly achieved was accurate prediction of HLA-A and HLA-B alleles in most subjects.

The chain couples TRBV9 to TRBJ2-6; 7 bases align to TRBD1. Sequenced input: PBMCs. The clonotype originates from a woman under 40 in good health and CMV-seronegative. The CDR3 loop reads CASSAGTANALGANVLTF. The CDR3 DNA is TGTGCCAGCAGCGCGGGGACAGCCAACGCTCTCGGGGCCAACGTCCTGACTTTC. The whole variable domain, remainder taken from reference TRBV9 and TRBJ2-6, is DSGVTQTPKHLITATGQRVTLRCSPRSGDLSVYWYQQSLDQGLQFLIQYYNGEERAKGNILERFSAQQFPDLHSELNLSSLELGDSALYFCASSAGTANALGANVLTFGAGSRLTVL.